These 25 T cell receptor beta chains originate from one sample sequenced in a study of blood T cell repertoires in COVID-19. Clones were sequenced by immunoSEQ multiplex PCR, and TCRdb holds only the in-frame ones, with some missing. This table has around 300,000 clones, 80% to 95% appearing once. Sequenced sample: PBMCs or T cells enriched from blood (not recorded which). Source of these receptors: a woman aged 25-40 years who had recovered from COVID-19.

The chain is built from TRBV28 and TRBJ1-2, with D possibly TRBD1 on 5 matching bases. V was cut by 5 bases and J by 2 bases, with 12 bases left in between. There are 14 residues in the CDR3. CDR1 is MDHEN, CDR2 SYDVKM, per germline. CDR3 DNA: TGTGCCAGCAGTGGACACACCCTAAACTATGGCTACACCTTC. Translated, it gives CASSGHTLNYGYTF.

This clone has only one observation. The gene calls are TRBV27 and TRBJ1-2; 8 bases line up with TRBD1. This CDR3 has 15 residues. Germline V lookup: CDR1 MNHEY, CDR2 SMNVEV (reference sequence). With 4 bases clipped from V and 1 base from J, the junction kept 5 bases outside the gene matches. The CDR3 region has the DNA TGTGCCAGCAGTTCCACAGGGGGTGGTAACTATGGCTACACCTTC. Protein sequence: CASSSTGGGNYGYTF.

The gene calls are TRBV5-1 and TRBJ2-7; tentatively, D is TRBD1 (6 bases). V lost 5 bases and J lost 0, with 15 bases in between. In germline, CDR1 is SGHRS, CDR2 YFSETQ. The CDR3 has 15 residues. As DNA, the CDR3 is TGCGCCAGCAGAACAGGGACGACGGGCTCCTACGAGCAGTACTTC. Protein: CASRTGTTGSYEQYF.

The J gene is TRBJ2-2, the V gene TRBV19; D ambiguous. The germline V gene has CDR1 LNHDA and CDR2 SQIVND (reference sequence). The CDR3 has 13 residues. The V end lost 5 bases, the J end lost 3 bases, and 7 bases lay between the germline ends. Here the CDR3 DNA reads TGTGCCAGTAGTCGGTACGACACCGGGGAGCTGTTTTTT. Its translation: CASSRYDTGELFF.

The chain joins TRBV20-1 to TRBJ2-7, with D uncertain. Trimming pared 6 bases from V and 7 bases from J, leaving 13 bases between. Germline V CDR1 and CDR2: DFQATT, SNEGSKA (reference sequence). The CDR3 has 11 residues. The CDR3 is CSARSPREQYF. In nucleotides, the CDR3 is TGCAGTGCCCGGTCCCCCCGGGAGCAGTACTTC.

The rearrangement links TRBV27 to TRBJ2-6; D gene ambiguous. The germline gives CDR1 MNHEY, CDR2 SMNVEV (reference sequence). This CDR3 is 14 amino acids long. The V and J ends lost 6 bases and 0 bases respectively, with 6 bases between them. The CDR3 is CASRANSGANVLTF. The CDR3 DNA reads TGTGCCAGCAGGGCCAACTCTGGGGCCAACGTCCTGACTTTC.

The CDR3 spells CASSPNDWEGYSPLHF. The CDR3 nucleotides read TGTGCCAGCAGCCCTAATGACTGGGAGGGTTATTCACCCCTCCACTTT. The chain uses TRBV9 and TRBJ1-6; D ambiguous. Germline CDR1 and CDR2: SGDLS and YYNGEE. The CDR3 spans 16 residues. V gave up 4 bases and J gave up 8 bases, with 19 bases separating them.

The chain couples TRBV4-2 to TRBJ2-7; D is unresolved. The CDR3 runs to 16 residues. Trimming pared 3 bases from V and 5 bases from J, leaving 20 bases between. Germline-derived CDR1 and CDR2 are LGHNA and YNFKEQ. The DNA of the CDR3 is TGTGCCAGCAGCCAGGATCTGCCTGACCTAGGCGACGAGCAGTACTTC. It encodes CASSQDLPDLGDEQYF.

V gene TRBV7-6 combines with J gene TRBJ2-3; 7 bases agree with TRBD2. CDR1 SGHVS and CDR2 FNYEAQ come from the germline V gene. CDR3 length: 17 amino acids. Losses at the gene ends were 2 bases for V and 0 bases for J; bases not matched to a gene: 8. This CDR3 reads CASSLMWSSGSTDTQYF. The CDR3 DNA sequence: TGTGCCAGCAGCTTAATGTGGTCTAGCGGCAGCACAGATACGCAGTATTTT.

The chain couples TRBV19 to TRBJ2-1, with D tentatively TRBD1 (6 bases). The CDR3 totals 14 residues. V was cut by 7 bases and J by 8 bases, with 18 bases left in between. Germline values: CDR1 LNHDA, CDR2 SQIVND (reference sequence). The CDR3 sequence: CASTSQSQGYEQFF. In DNA form, the CDR3 reads TGTGCCAGTACATCACAATCACAGGGTTATGAGCAGTTCTTC.

The chain couples TRBV5-4 to TRBJ2-7; D remains ambiguous. Trimming took off 2 bases at V and 0 bases at J, with 6 bases between the two ends. The CDR3 covers 13 residues. CDR1 SGHNT and CDR2 YYREEE come from the germline V gene (reference sequence). The CDR3 nucleotides read TGTGCCAGCAGCTTCAAGAGCTCCTACGAGCAGTACTTC. Translating gives CASSFKSSYEQYF.

The rearrangement uses TRBV10-3 and TRBJ2-1; 9 nucleotides match TRBD1. This CDR3 is 14 amino acids long. V lost 9 bases to trimming and J lost 9 bases; unmatched junction nucleotides: 12. Looked up from germline, CDR1 is ENHRY and CDR2 is SYGVKD. The CDR3 is CAISDRGIGGEQFF. Here the CDR3 DNA reads TGTGCCATATCGGACAGGGGTATCGGCGGTGAGCAGTTCTTC.

This sequence joins TRBV28 and TRBJ1-2; tentative D call: TRBD1 (5 bases). This CDR3 has 13 amino acids. The germline CDR1 and CDR2 sequences are MDHEN and SYDVKM. Trimming stripped 2 bases from V and 8 bases from J, with 12 bases between. The CDR3 nucleotides are TGTGCCAGCAGTTTACGAGCGGGGCGCGGCTACACCTTC. It translates to CASSLRAGRGYTF.

This chain connects TRBV11-2 to TRBJ2-7; 8 bases map to TRBD2. V shed 4 bases and J 0 bases; nucleotides not matched to a gene: 8. Per the germline V gene, CDR1 is SGHAT and CDR2 is FQNNGV. The length of the CDR3 is 16 residues. CDR3: CASSWASGPSSYEQYF. CDR3 coding DNA: TGTGCCAGCAGCTGGGCTAGCGGGCCGAGCTCCTACGAGCAGTACTTC.

This clone has just one count. The gene calls are TRBV5-6 and TRBJ1-2; D gene unclear. The CDR3 runs 12 residues. Looked up from germline, CDR1 is SGHDT and CDR2 is YYEEEE. V was cut by 4 bases and J by 6 bases, with 10 bases left in between. The DNA for the CDR3 is TGTGCCAGCAGCCAAGACAAGGATGGCTACACCTTC. Protein product: CASSQDKDGYTF.

Here the CDR3 DNA reads TGTGCCAGCAGCTTAGCCGGGACCCGGTCCCCTAGCGGGAGGGAAGAGACCCAGTACTTC. Translating it yields CASSLAGTRSPSGREETQYF. This chain uses TRBV7-2 with TRBJ2-5, with TRBD2 matching 12 bases. V shed 0 bases, J shed 3 bases, and the junction held 14 bases outside the gene matches. Germline assignment: CDR1 SGHTA and CDR2 FQGNSA. The CDR3 has 20 residues. Together with reference TRBV7-2 and TRBJ2-5, the CDR3 gives the full variable domain: GAGVSQSPSNKVTEKGKDVELRCDPISGHTALYWYRQSLGQGLEFLIYFQGNSAPDKSGLPSDRFSAERTGGSVSTLTIQRTQQEDSAVYLCASSLAGTRSPSGREETQYFGPGTRLLVL.

V gene TRBV24-1 combines with J gene TRBJ2-7; possibly TRBD1 for D (5 bases). V was shortened by 5 bases and J by 0 bases, with 7 bases between the two germline ends. The V gene's germline CDR1 is KGHDR and CDR2 SFDVKD. This CDR3 comprises 13 residues. CDR3 region: CATSGDSSYEQYF. The CDR3 DNA is TGTGCCACCAGTGGTGACAGCTCCTACGAGCAGTACTTC.

This clone appeared once. The V call is TRBV24-1, the J call TRBJ2-2, with 12 bases matching TRBD2. Trimming took 4 bases from V and 4 from J; bases not matched to a gene: 3. The CDR3 has 16 residues. Germline V CDR1 and CDR2: KGHDR, SFDVKD. As DNA, the CDR3 is TGTGCCACCAGTGACCTGACTAGCGGGGGCACCGGGGAGCTGTTTTTT. It specifies CATSDLTSGGTGELFF.

The V and J genes are TRBV2 and TRBJ2-3, with 8 bases lining up with TRBD1. The CDR3 runs 15 residues. Per the germline V gene, CDR1 is SNHLY and CDR2 is FYNNEI. The trim removed 5 bases at V and 4 bases at J, leaving 8 bases unmatched. The CDR3 sequence: CASSSETGAADTQYF. Here the CDR3 DNA reads TGTGCCAGCAGTAGCGAGACAGGGGCCGCAGATACGCAGTATTTT.

This clone was recorded a few times. CDR3 sequence (DNA): TGTGCCAGCGACGACAGGGCATACACTGAAGCTTTCTTT. The encoded protein is CASDDRAYTEAFF. The chain has TRBV28 and TRBJ1-1; 7 bases are a match to TRBD1. CDR3 length: 13 residues. Trimming took 8 bases from V and 3 from J; bases not matched to a gene: 6. Germline CDR1 MDHEN, CDR2 SYDVKM.

The chain combines TRBV28 with TRBJ1-6; D is possibly TRBD1 (6 bases). V lost 5 bases, J lost 8 bases, and 16 bases lay in between. From germline, CDR1 is MDHEN and CDR2 SYDVKM. The CDR3 has 15 residues. The DNA for the CDR3 is TGTGCCAGCAGTCCAGAGGACAGAATGTATTCACCCCTCCACTTT. This encodes CASSPEDRMYSPLHF.

The chain uses TRBV4-1 and TRBJ1-4, with 12 bases that match TRBD1. V was pared by 0 bases and J by 8 bases, with 7 bases of the junction left unmatched. The germline V gene has CDR1 MGHRA and CDR2 YSYEKL. The CDR3 runs to 17 residues. CDR3 loop: CASSQDGTGGAGEKLFF. The CDR3 DNA reads TGCGCCAGCAGCCAAGATGGGACAGGGGGCGCTGGAGAAAAACTGTTTTTT.

This chain uses TRBV18 with TRBJ1-2, with 9 bases fitting TRBD1. This CDR3 spans 15 amino acids. The germline CDR1 and CDR2 sequences are KGHSH and LQKENI. After removal of 3 bases from V and 4 bases from J, the junction contained 6 bases not matched to a gene. CDR3 protein: CASSPTGGEIYGYTF. For the CDR3, the DNA is TGTGCCAGCTCACCTACAGGGGGCGAAATCTATGGCTACACCTTC.

This clone appeared a single time. The junction shows a germline mismatch at one end, possibly a read error. The rearrangement links TRBV9 to TRBJ2-7; 7 bases fit TRBD1. CDR1 and CDR2 from the germline V gene are SGDLS and YYNGEE. There are 14 residues in the CDR3. The CDR3 DNA follows: TGTGCGAGCAGCCGGGACAGATGGGCCTCGGAGCAGTACTTC. This translates into CASSRDRWASEQYF.

V usage is TRBV19 and J usage is TRBJ1-2; 7 bases match TRBD1. The CDR3 runs 14 residues. CDR1 LNHDA and CDR2 SQIVND come from the germline V gene (reference sequence). V lost 7 bases, J lost 2 bases, and 7 bases stayed unmatched. For the CDR3, the DNA is TGTGCCAGTACCTATGAACAGGGGAACTATGGCTACACCTTC. This sequence encodes CASTYEQGNYGYTF.